The entry below gives a single T cell receptor beta chain sequence along with its context. Trimming removed 5 bases from V and 1 base from J, with 12 bases in between. Per germline, CDR1 SGHTA and CDR2 FQGTGA. CDR3 size: 15 residues. The protocol was immunoSEQ multiplex PCR, while the TCRdb copy is restricted to in-frame clones and leaves out a portion. The table lists about 150,000 clones, approximately 85% of them singletons. These data are taken from a study of blood T cell repertoires in COVID-19. The specimen was peripheral blood. This receptor was identified in a man between 60 and 75 years old with COVID-19, enrolled during active disease. This chain uses TRBV7-3 with TRBJ2-1; a weak D match, TRBD2 (7 bases). The CDR3 DNA reads TGTGCCAGCAGCGTCGGGGGGCCTTCCTACAATGAGCAGTTCTTC. Its protein is CASSVGGPSYNEQFF.